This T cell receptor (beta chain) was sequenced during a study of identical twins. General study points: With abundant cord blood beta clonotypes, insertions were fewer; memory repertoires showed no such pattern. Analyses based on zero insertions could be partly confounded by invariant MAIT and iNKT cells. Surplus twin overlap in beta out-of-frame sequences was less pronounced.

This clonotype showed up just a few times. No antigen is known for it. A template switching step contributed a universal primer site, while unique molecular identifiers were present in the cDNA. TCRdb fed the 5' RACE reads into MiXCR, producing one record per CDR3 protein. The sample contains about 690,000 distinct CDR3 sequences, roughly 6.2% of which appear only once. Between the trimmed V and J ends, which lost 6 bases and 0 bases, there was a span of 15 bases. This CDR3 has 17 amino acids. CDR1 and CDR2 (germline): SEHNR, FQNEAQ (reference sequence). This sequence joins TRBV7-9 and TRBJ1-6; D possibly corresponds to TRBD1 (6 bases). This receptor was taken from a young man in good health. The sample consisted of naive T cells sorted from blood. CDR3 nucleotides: TGTGCCAGCAGACATCCGGGACACAGCTCCTATAATTCACCCCTCCACTTT. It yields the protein CASRHPGHSSYNSPLHF.